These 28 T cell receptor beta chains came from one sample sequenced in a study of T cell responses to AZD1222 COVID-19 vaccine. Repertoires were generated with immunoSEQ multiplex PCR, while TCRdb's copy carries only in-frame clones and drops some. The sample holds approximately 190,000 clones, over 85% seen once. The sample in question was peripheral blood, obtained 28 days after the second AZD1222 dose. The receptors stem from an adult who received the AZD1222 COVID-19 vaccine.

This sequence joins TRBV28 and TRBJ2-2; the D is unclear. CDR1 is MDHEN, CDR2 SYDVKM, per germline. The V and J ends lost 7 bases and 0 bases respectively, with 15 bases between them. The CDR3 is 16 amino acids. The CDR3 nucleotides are TGTGCCAGCACCACCAGATGGCATTCGAACACCGGGGAGCTGTTTTTT. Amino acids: CASTTRWHSNTGELFF.

Written as DNA, the CDR3 is TGTGCCAGCAGTTACTCGAGAGGAAGGGGTCAGAGTGAGCAGTTCTTC. As protein: CASSYSRGRGQSEQFF. The rearrangement links TRBV6-5 to TRBJ2-1, with D perhaps TRBD1 (5 bases). V lost 0 bases to trimming and J lost 9 bases, with 18 bases between them. Germline values: CDR1 MNHEY, CDR2 SVGAGI. CDR3 size: 16 residues.

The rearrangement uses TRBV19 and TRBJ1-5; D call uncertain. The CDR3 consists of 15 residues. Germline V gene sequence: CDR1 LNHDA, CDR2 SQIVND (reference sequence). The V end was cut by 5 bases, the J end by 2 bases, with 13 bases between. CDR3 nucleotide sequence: TGTGCCAGTAGTCCGACGGGCGGTGGCAATCAGCCCCAGCATTTT. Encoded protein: CASSPTGGGNQPQHF.

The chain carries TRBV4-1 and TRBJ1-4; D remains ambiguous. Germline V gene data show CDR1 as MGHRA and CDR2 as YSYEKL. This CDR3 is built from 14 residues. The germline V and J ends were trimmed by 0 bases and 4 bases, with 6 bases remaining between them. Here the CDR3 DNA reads TGCGCCAGCAGCCAAGATCAACTTAATGAAAAACTGTTTTTT. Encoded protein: CASSQDQLNEKLFF.

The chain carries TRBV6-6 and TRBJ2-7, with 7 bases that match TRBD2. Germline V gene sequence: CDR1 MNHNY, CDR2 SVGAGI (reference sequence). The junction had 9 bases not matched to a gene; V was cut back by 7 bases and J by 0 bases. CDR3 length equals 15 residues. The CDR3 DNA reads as TGTGCCAGCACCCAATCAGGGAGGGGCTCCTACGAGCAGTACTTC. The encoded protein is CASTQSGRGSYEQYF.

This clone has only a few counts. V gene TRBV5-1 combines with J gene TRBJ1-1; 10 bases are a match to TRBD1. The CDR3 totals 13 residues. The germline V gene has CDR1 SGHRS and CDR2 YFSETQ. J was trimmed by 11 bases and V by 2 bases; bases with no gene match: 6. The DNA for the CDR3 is TGCGCCAGCAGCTTATTGACAGGGGGCTTGGCTTTCTTT. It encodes CASSLLTGGLAFF. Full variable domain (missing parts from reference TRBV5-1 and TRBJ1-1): KAGVTQTPRYLIKTRGQQVTLSCSPISGHRSVSWYQQTPGQGLQFLFEYFSETQRNKGNFPGRFSGRQFSNSRSEMNVSTLELGDSALYLCASSLLTGGLAFFGQGTRLTVV.

In DNA, the CDR3 is TGCGCCAGCAGCCAAGATCGCTGGGATGAGCAGTTCTTC. It translates to CASSQDRWDEQFF. This chain uses TRBV4-3 with TRBJ2-1, with unresolved D. Trimming cost V 0 bases and J 8 bases, with 8 bases left between them. The germline gives CDR1 LGHNA, CDR2 YSLEER. This CDR3 spans 13 amino acids.

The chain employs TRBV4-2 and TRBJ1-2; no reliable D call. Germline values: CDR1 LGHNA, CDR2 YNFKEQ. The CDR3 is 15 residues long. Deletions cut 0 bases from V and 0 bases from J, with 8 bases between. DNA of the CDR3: TGTGCCAGCAGCCAAGAACCCGGATCTAACTATGGCTACACCTTC. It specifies CASSQEPGSNYGYTF.

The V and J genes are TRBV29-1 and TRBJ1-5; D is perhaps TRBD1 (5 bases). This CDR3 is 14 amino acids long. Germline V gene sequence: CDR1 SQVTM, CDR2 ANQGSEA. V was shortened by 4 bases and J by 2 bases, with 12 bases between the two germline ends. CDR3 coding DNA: TGCAGCGTTGTGTGGGGGAATGGCAATCAGCCCCAGCATTTT. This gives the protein CSVVWGNGNQPQHF. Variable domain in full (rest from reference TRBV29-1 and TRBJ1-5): SAVISQKPSRDICQRGTSLTIQCQVDSQVTMMFWYRQQPGQSLTLIATANQGSEATYESGFVIDKFPISRPNLTFSTLTVSNMSPEDSSIYLCSVVWGNGNQPQHFGDGTRLSIL.

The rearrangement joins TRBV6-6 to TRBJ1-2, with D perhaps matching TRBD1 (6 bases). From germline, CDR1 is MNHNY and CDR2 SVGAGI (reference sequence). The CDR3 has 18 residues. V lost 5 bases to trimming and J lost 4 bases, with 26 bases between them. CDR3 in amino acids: CASSRNLVPSGGLYGYTF. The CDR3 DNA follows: TGTGCCAGCAGTCGGAATTTGGTCCCATCGGGGGGGCTCTATGGCTACACCTTC.

This CDR3 is CASSISSRTLSSGNTIYF. The CDR3 DNA is TGTGCCAGTAGTATTTCCTCCAGGACGCTGAGCTCTGGAAACACCATATATTTT. This sequence joins TRBV19 and TRBJ1-3, with D uncertain. Germline V gene lookup returns CDR1 LNHDA and CDR2 SQIVND (reference sequence). The CDR3 has 18 amino acids. V was cut by 3 bases and J by 0 bases, with 18 bases left in between.

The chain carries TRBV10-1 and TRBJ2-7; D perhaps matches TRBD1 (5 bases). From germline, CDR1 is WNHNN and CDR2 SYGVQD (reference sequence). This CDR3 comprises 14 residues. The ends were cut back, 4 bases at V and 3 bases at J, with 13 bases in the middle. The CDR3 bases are TGCGCCAGCAGTGCGGCAGGGATGCTCTACGAGCAGTACTTC. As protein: CASSAAGMLYEQYF.

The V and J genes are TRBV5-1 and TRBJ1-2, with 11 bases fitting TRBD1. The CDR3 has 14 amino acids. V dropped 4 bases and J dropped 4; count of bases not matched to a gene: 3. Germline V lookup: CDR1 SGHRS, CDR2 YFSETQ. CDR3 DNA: TGCGCCAGCAGCCCAGGACAGGGGGCCTATGGCTACACCTTC. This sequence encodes CASSPGQGAYGYTF.

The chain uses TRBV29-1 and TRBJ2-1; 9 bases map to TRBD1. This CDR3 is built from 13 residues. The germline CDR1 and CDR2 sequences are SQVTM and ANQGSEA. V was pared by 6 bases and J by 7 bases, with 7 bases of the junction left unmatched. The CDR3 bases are TGCAGCGTCCCACAGGGGGCTAGGAATGAGCAGTTCTTC. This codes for CSVPQGARNEQFF.

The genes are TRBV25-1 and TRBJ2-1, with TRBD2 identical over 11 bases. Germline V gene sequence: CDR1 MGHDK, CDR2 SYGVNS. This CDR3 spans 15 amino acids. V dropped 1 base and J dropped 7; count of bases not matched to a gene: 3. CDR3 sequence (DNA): TGTGCCAGCAGTGAATCACTAGCGGGGGCAAATGAGCAGTTCTTC. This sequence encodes CASSESLAGANEQFF.

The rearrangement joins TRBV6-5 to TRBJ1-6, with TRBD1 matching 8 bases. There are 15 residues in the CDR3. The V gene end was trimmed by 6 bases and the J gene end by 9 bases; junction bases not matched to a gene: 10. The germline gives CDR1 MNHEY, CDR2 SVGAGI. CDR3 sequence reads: CASSLRQGWGSPLHF. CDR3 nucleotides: TGTGCCAGCAGCCTTAGACAGGGGTGGGGTTCACCCCTCCACTTT.

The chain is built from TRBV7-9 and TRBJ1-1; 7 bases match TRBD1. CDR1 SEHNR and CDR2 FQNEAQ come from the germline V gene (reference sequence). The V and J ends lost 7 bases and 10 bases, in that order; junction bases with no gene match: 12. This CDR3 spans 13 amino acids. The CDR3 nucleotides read TGTGCCAGCAACCCTACAGGGGCCGCGGGAGCTTTCTTT. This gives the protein CASNPTGAAGAFF.

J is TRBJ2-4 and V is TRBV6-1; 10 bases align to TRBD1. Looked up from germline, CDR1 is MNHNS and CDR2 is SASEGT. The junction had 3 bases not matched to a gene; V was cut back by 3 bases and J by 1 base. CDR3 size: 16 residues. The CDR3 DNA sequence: TGTGCCAGCAGTGAGCTGGGACAGGGGGCCAAAAACATTCAGTACTTC. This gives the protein CASSELGQGAKNIQYF.

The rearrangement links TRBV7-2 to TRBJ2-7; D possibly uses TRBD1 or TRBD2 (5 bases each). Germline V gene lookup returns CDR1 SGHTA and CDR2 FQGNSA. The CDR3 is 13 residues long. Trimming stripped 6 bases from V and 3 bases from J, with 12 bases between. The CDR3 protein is CASSRGSHYEQYF. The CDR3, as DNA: TGTGCCAGCAGTCGGGGCTCCCACTACGAGCAGTACTTC. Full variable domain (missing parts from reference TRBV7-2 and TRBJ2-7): GAGVSQSPSNKVTEKGKDVELRCDPISGHTALYWYRQSLGQGLEFLIYFQGNSAPDKSGLPSDRFSAERTGGSVSTLTIQRTQQEDSAVYLCASSRGSHYEQYFGPGTRLTVT.

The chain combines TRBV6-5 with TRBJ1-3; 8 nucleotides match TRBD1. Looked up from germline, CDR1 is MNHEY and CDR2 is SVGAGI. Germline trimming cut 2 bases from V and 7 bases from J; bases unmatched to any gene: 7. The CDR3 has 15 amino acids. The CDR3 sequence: CASSYHDRGGNTIYF. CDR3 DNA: TGTGCCAGCAGTTACCACGACAGGGGCGGCAACACCATATATTTT.

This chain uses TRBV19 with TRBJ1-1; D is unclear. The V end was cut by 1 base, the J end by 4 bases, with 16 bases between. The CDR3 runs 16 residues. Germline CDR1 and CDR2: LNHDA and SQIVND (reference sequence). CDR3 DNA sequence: TGTGCCAGTAGTATAGGGCCAGACACTCGCGGCACTGAAGCTTTCTTT. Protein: CASSIGPDTRGTEAFF.

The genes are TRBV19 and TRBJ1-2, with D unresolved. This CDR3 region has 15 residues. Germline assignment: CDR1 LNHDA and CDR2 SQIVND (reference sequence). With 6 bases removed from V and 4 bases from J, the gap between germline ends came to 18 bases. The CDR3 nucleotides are TGTGCCAGTAGCCTGAGACCCCGAATCCTCTATGGCTACACCTTC. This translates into CASSLRPRILYGYTF.

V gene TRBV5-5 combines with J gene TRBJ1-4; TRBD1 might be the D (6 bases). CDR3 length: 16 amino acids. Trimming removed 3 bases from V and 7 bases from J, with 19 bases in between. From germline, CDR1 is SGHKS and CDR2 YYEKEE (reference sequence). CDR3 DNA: TGTGCCAGCAGCTCCCCTGGACAGTTAGGAGGTGAAAAACTGTTTTTT. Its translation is CASSSPGQLGGEKLFF.

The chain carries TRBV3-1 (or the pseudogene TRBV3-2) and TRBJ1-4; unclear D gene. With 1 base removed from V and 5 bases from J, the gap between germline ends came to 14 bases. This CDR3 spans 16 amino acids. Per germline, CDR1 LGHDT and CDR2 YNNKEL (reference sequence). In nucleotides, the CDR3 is TGTGCCAGCAGCCAAGCTGGTGGAGAAGACAATGAAAAACTGTTTTTT. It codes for CASSQAGGEDNEKLFF.

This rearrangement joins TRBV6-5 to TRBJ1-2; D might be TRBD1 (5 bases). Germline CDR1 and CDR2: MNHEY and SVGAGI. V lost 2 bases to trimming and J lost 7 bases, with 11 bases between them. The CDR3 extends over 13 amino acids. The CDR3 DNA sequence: TGTGCCAGCAGTTACCCGGGACTTAGTGGCTACACCTTC. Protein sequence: CASSYPGLSGYTF.

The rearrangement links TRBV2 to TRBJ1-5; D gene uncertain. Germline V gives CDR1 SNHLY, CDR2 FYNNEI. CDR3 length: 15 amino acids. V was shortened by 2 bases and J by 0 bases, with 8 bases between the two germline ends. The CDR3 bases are TGTGCCAGCAGTGAACACGTTAATAGCAATCAGCCCCAGCATTTT. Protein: CASSEHVNSNQPQHF. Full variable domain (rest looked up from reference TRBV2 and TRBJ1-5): EPEVTQTPSHQVTQMGQEVILRCVPISNHLYFYWYRQILGQKVEFLVSFYNNEISEKSEIFDDQFSVERPDGSNFTLKIRSTKLEDSAMYFCASSEHVNSNQPQHFGDGTRLSIL.

The CDR3 spells CASSISGSYEQYF. CDR3 DNA sequence: TGTGCCAGCAGCATAAGCGGCTCCTACGAGCAGTACTTC. The chain employs TRBV11-3 and TRBJ2-7; D perhaps matches TRBD2 (5 bases). The length of the CDR3 is 13 residues. CDR1 SGHNT and CDR2 YENEEA come from the germline V gene. The ends were cut back, 5 bases at V and 0 bases at J, with 8 bases in the middle.

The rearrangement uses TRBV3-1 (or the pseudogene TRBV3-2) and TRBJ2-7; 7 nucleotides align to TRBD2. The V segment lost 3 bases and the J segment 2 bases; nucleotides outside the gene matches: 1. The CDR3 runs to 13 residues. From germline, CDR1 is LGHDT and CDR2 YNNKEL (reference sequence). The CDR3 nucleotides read TGTGCCAGCAGCCAGGGGAGGGCCTACGAGCAGTACTTC. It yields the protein CASSQGRAYEQYF.